This T cell receptor beta chain was recorded in a study of T cells in Graves' hyperthyroidism and ophthalmopathy. Amplification of TCR beta CDR3 regions used RNA as the template. The TCR CDR3 was amplified in a first-round RT-PCR using the HTBI primer set. TCRdb independently ran MiXCR on the multiplex PCR reads; one entry per CDR3 protein. The sample contains 500,000 to 600,000 distinct CDR3 sequences, around 42% of which appear only once. V shed 6 bases and J 14 bases; nucleotides not matched to a gene: 15. Germline V gives CDR1 DFQATT, CDR2 SNEGSKA (reference sequence). The CDR3 is 14 residues long. This clonotype showed up just a few times.

The chain couples TRBV20-1 to TRBJ1-4; TRBD1 agrees at 10 bases. The clonotype comes from an adult woman with Graves' disease, either hyperthyroidism or ophthalmopathy (not recorded which). What was sequenced was peripheral blood or thyroid tissue (not recorded which). The chain's CDR3 is CSARTTGGLGKLFF. The CDR3 coding sequence is TGCAGTGCCCGTACGACAGGGGGCCTTGGGAAGCTGTTTTTT.